A selection of T cell receptor beta chains follows, all from one sample in a study of regulatory T cells in long-lasting Graves disease. TCRdb reprocessed the multiplex PCR reads via MiXCR and lists one record per CDR3 protein. The repertoire has 420,000 or so distinct CDR3 sequences, roughly 17% of them found once; the top ten carry under 30%. These records were also assigned to another study, of T cells in Graves' hyperthyroidism and ophthalmopathy.

Sample: peripheral blood mononuclear cells (PBMCs), taken at new diagnosis, from a patient treated with antithyroid drugs. These receptors originate from a young woman with Graves disease. Each CDR3 is given with its conserved first and last residue. D genes are given only for firm matches. Size tells how often a clone was seen (once, few, many) or the class of an expanded clone, and some rows leave it out.

clone_size	j_call	v_call	d_call	cdr3_nt	cdr3_aa
many	TRBJ2-3	TRBV12-3/TRBV12-4	.	TGTGCCAGCAGTTTTTGGGGGTTCACAGATACGCAGTATTTT	CASSFWGFTDTQYF
.	TRBJ2-1	TRBV28	.	TGTGCCAGCAGTCCGCCGATTGTGACTCTGCAGTTCTTC	CASSPPIVTLQFF
.	TRBJ2-5	TRBV20-1	TRBD2	TGCAGTGCTAGAGATTATTCCACAACTAGCGGGGCTACTCAAGAGACCCAGTACTTC	CSARDYSTTSGATQETQYF
few	TRBJ2-7	TRBV29-1	.	TGCAGCTTTGTGTGGGATTACGAGCAGTACTTC	CSFVWDYEQYF
many	TRBJ2-7	TRBV7-2	TRBD1	TGTGCCAGCAGCTCCCACCTTGGGGGCAGGGGGATCTACGAGCAGTACTTC	CASSSHLGGRGIYEQYF
.	TRBJ1-1	TRBV29-1	.	TGCAGCGCCGAGTCGGAGGAGATGAACACTGAAGCTTTCTTT	CSAESEEMNTEAFF
many	TRBJ2-7	TRBV6-1	TRBD2	TGTGCCAGCAGACGGACAGCGGGAGGCGCGAGCTCCTACGAGCAGTACTTC	CASRRTAGGASSYEQYF
many	TRBJ2-3	TRBV18	TRBD2	TGTGCCAGCTCACCCATCGGGACTAGCATTGCAGATACGCAGTATTTT	CASSPIGTSIADTQYF
many	TRBJ2-1	TRBV5-1	TRBD2	TGCGCCAGCAAGCGGGAGAATAGCAATGAGCAGTTCTTC	CASKRENSNEQFF
.	TRBJ2-1	TRBV5-1	TRBD2	TGCGCCAGCAGCTTGAGCCCGAATAGCGGGAGGGCGGGTGAGCAGTTCTTC	CASSLSPNSGRAGEQFF
few	TRBJ2-2	TRBV11-3	TRBD1	TGTGCCAGCAGCCAGACAGGGGGCCGGTTCACCGGGGAGCTGTTTTTT	CASSQTGGRFTGELFF
.	TRBJ2-1	TRBV7-9	TRBD2	TGTGCCATTCCCCCGAGCGGGAGTAATGAGCAGTTCTTC	CAIPPSGSNEQFF
few	TRBJ2-7	TRBV7-9	TRBD1	TGTGCCAGCAGCTTCACAGGGGCCCCCCTGGAGCAGTACTTC	CASSFTGAPLEQYF
.	TRBJ2-5	TRBV5-1	.	TGCGCCAGCAGCTTGGACATAAGGCCGGGAGAGACCCAGTACTTC	CASSLDIRPGETQYF
.	TRBJ2-2	TRBV14	.	TGTGCCAGCAGCCAAGCCACAGGGCGGACCGGGGAGCTGTTTTTT	CASSQATGRTGELFF
few	TRBJ2-2	TRBV27	.	TGTGCCAGCAGTTATGTGGGCGGGGAGCTGTTTTTT	CASSYVGGELFF
.	TRBJ1-2	TRBV28	.	TGTGCCAACCTACAACCTGGGCGAGGCTACACCTTC	CANLQPGRGYTF
many	TRBJ2-7	TRBV7-2	.	TGTGCCAGCAGCTTAAGCGGGACAGACTCCTACGAGCAGTACTTC	CASSLSGTDSYEQYF
few	TRBJ2-6	TRBV10-3	.	TGTGCCATCAGTGACCCCCTAGCTGGACAGTCCTTCTCTGGGGCCAACGTCCTGACTTTC	CAISDPLAGQSFSGANVLTF
few	TRBJ2-5	TRBV7-9	TRBD2	TGTGCCAGCAGCTCCCCTGCTGTAGCGGGACAAGAGACCCAGTACTTC	CASSSPAVAGQETQYF
.	TRBJ2-1	TRBV27	.	TGTGCCAGCAGACTTCTCGGACCGTCCTACGAGCAGTTCTTC	CASRLLGPSYEQFF
.	TRBJ1-2	TRBV27	.	TGTGCCAGCAGTTTTAGGATCGCAAGTTCCTATGGCTACACCTTC	CASSFRIASSYGYTF
few	TRBJ1-5	TRBV28	.	TGTGCCAGCAGCCCGTATGGGGGGAAGAGCAATCAGCCCCAGCATTTT	CASSPYGGKSNQPQHF
few	TRBJ2-2	TRBV2	.	TGTGCCAGCAGGCCCAGGACGGCCGACACCGGGGAGCTGTTTTTT	CASRPRTADTGELFF
few	TRBJ1-2	TRBV5-1	.	TGCGCCAGCAGCTTGGCGGGGGAGTTTGGCGGCTACACCTTC	CASSLAGEFGGYTF
many	TRBJ2-3	TRBV20-1	.	TGCAGTGCCCGTGTGGAGGGTCGCACAGATACGCAGTATTTT	CSARVEGRTDTQYF
many	TRBJ2-1	TRBV20-1	TRBD2	TGCAGTGCCGCTCTTCTGTCTAGCGGGATTTACAATGAGCAGTTCTTC	CSAALLSSGIYNEQFF
.	TRBJ2-7	TRBV5-1	.	TGCGCCAGCAGCTTGGCCGCAAGCTCCTACGAGCAGTACTTC	CASSLAASSYEQYF
many	TRBJ2-7	TRBV10-3	.	TGTGCCATCAGTCGCAGGGATTCCATCGAGCAGTACTTC	CAISRRDSIEQYF
few	TRBJ1-5	TRBV19	.	TGTGCCAGTAGTATGGGTTTCGGGAGCAATCAGCCCCAGCATTTT	CASSMGFGSNQPQHF
many	TRBJ1-4	TRBV2	TRBD1	TGTGCCAGCAGTGATCTCACAGGGGGTGATGAAAAACTGTTTTTT	CASSDLTGGDEKLFF
.	TRBJ2-7	TRBV14	.	TGTGCCAGCAGCCAAGAATCCGAGTACGAGCAGTACTTC	CASSQESEYEQYF
many	TRBJ2-5	TRBV20-1	TRBD1	TGCAGTGCTTCACAGGGGGCGCATGAGACCCAGTACTTC	CSASQGAHETQYF
.	TRBJ2-7	TRBV7-6	.	TGTGCCAGCAGCTTTTCCGGGGGAGAGCAGTACTTC	CASSFSGGEQYF
many	TRBJ2-5	TRBV20-1	.	TGCAGTGCTAGAGGCGGGACTTACCAAGAGACCCAGTACTTC	CSARGGTYQETQYF